Each of the 14 T cell receptor beta chains below was sequenced from the same sample in a study of blood T cell repertoires in COVID-19. Libraries were prepared by immunoSEQ multiplex PCR; TCRdb keeps only in-frame clonotypes and omits some of them. Here the sample spans around 63,000 clones, approximately 86% being singletons. The sample taken for sequencing was peripheral blood. All receptors derive from a man over 45 with active COVID-19.

Concerning this clone: One junction end disagrees with the germline gene, perhaps due to a read error. The chain recombines TRBV10-3 with TRBJ2-2, with TRBD1 matching 10 bases. CDR3 size: 14 residues. Germline V gene sequence: CDR1 ENHRY, CDR2 SYGVKD. In nucleotides, the CDR3 is TGTGCCATCGGTGAGACAGGGGGCCCCGGGGAGCTGTTTTTT. Translating it yields CAIGETGGPGELFF.

This rearrangement joins TRBV9 to TRBJ1-5; a possible D gene is TRBD1 (6 bases). There are 14 residues in the CDR3. V was shortened by 0 bases and J by 8 bases, with 12 bases between the two germline ends. Germline CDR1 reads SGDLS; CDR2 reads YYNGEE. The CDR3 is CASSVGFRGEPQHF. The CDR3 DNA reads as TGTGCCAGCAGCGTAGGATTCAGGGGAGAGCCCCAGCATTTT.

The chain uses TRBV7-2 and TRBJ2-7; TRBD1 aligns across 8 bases. CDR3 length: 14 residues. CDR1 SGHTA and CDR2 FQGNSA come from the germline V gene. V lost 1 base and J lost 6; bases outside the gene matches: 5. As DNA, the CDR3 is TGTGCCAGCAGCTTAGTGGCAGGGGGCCCCGAGCAGTACTTC. This gives the protein CASSLVAGGPEQYF.

This chain connects TRBV5-1 to TRBJ1-2; D uncertain. V lost 1 base and J lost 6, with 13 bases in between. This CDR3 is 14 amino acids long. CDR1 is SGHRS, CDR2 YFSETQ, per germline. In DNA, the CDR3 is TGCGCCAGCAGCTTGTCATCAGCAGGTGATGGCTACACCTTC. Its translation: CASSLSSAGDGYTF.

The gene calls are TRBV9 and TRBJ1-5, with a weak D call TRBD1 (6 bases). This CDR3 is 15 amino acids long. Germline V lookup: CDR1 SGDLS, CDR2 YYNGEE. Trimming stripped 4 bases from V and 0 bases from J, with 11 bases between. Written as DNA, the CDR3 is TGTGCCAGCAGCCAAGGGGGTTATAGCAATCAGCCCCAGCATTTT. Protein: CASSQGGYSNQPQHF.

The V call is TRBV5-6, the J call TRBJ1-2, with D possibly matching TRBD1 (5 bases). Germline V lookup: CDR1 SGHDT, CDR2 YYEEEE. Trimming took off 1 base at V and 7 bases at J, with 14 bases between the two ends. The CDR3 contains 14 residues. The CDR3, as DNA: TGTGCCAGCAGCTTGCTCAGGGTTAAGGCTGGCTACACCTTC. This sequence encodes CASSLLRVKAGYTF.

The chain employs TRBV6-6 and TRBJ2-2, with TRBD1 matching 9 bases. Germline values: CDR1 MNHNY, CDR2 SVGAGI (reference sequence). The V segment lost 5 bases and the J segment 2 bases; nucleotides outside the gene matches: 12. This CDR3 contains 18 residues. The CDR3 DNA reads TGTGCCAGCAGTCCCCTACGAGGGACAGGGATTAACACCGGGGAGCTGTTTTTT. It specifies CASSPLRGTGINTGELFF.

The table lists this clone with a count of one. V is TRBV7-9 and J is TRBJ1-4; D uncertain. Trimming removed 5 bases at V and 4 bases at J, with 5 bases between. Germline V gene data show CDR1 as SEHNR and CDR2 as FQNEAQ (reference sequence). This CDR3 spans 12 amino acids. The chain's CDR3 is CASSLLNEKLFF. The CDR3 DNA reads as TGTGCCAGCAGCCTCCTTAATGAAAAACTGTTTTTT.

In this sample, this clone turned up a few times. The V and J genes are TRBV11-1 and TRBJ1-1; D is undetermined. CDR3 length equals 14 residues. V lost 5 bases, J lost 0 bases, and 10 bases lay in between. Germline V gene sequence: CDR1 SGHAT, CDR2 FQDESV (reference sequence). This CDR3 reads CASSAQALNTEAFF. The CDR3 nucleotides read TGTGCCAGCAGCGCTCAGGCCCTGAACACTGAAGCTTTCTTT.

The chain combines TRBV6-2 or TRBV6-3 with TRBJ2-5; D ambiguous. Trimming took 6 bases from V and 7 from J, leaving 15 bases between them. Germline lookup yields CDR1 MNHEY and CDR2 SVGEGT. The CDR3 sequence is 13 residues long. CDR3 nucleotides: TGTGCCAGCAGCAACGGAGAAAGGAGGACCCAGTACTTC. Residues: CASSNGERRTQYF.

The chain links TRBV13 to TRBJ1-3, with D maybe TRBD1 (5 bases). The germline gives CDR1 PRHDT, CDR2 FYEKMQ (reference sequence). The CDR3 has 14 amino acids. V lost 4 bases and J 1 base, leaving 8 bases between the germline ends. The CDR3 DNA is TGTGCCAGCAGCTCTAGACAGTCTGGAAACACCATATATTTT. It yields the protein CASSSRQSGNTIYF.

The rearrangement links TRBV11-2 to TRBJ1-2; TRBD1 matches 7 bases. J lost 8 bases, V lost 5 bases, and 14 bases had no gene match. Germline V gives CDR1 SGHAT, CDR2 FQNNGV. The CDR3 has 15 amino acids. The DNA of the CDR3 is TGTGCCAGCAGCGCCCGATTAACAGGGGAATGGGGCTACACCTTC. The encoded protein is CASSARLTGEWGYTF.

This chain links TRBV7-2 with TRBJ1-5; TRBD1 agrees at 8 bases. Germline CDR1 SGHTA, CDR2 FQGNSA. V lost 5 bases and J lost 1; bases outside the gene matches: 13. This CDR3 is 18 amino acids long. The chain's CDR3 is CASSLSTGGSRSNQPQHF. CDR3 sequence (DNA): TGTGCCAGCAGCCTATCCACAGGGGGGAGTCGAAGCAATCAGCCCCAGCATTTT.

V and J are TRBV5-8 and TRBJ1-5, with D possibly TRBD1 on 6 matching bases. Germline CDR1 is SGHTS and CDR2 is YDEGEE. With 3 bases removed from V and 2 bases from J, the gap between germline ends came to 9 bases. The CDR3 loop spans 14 amino acids. The CDR3 bases are TGTGCCAGCAGCTCTCGGACAGGCAATCAGCCCCAGCATTTT. Its protein product is CASSSRTGNQPQHF.